The rows below give T cell receptor beta chains drawn from one sample of a study of cytomegalovirus exposure and HLA in healthy donors. Clones were read by immunoSEQ multiplex PCR, and TCRdb kept only the in-frame ones, dropping some. Of about 120,000 clones listed, around 86% are singletons. The specimen sequenced was PBMCs. All receptors derive from a man aged 25-45 years in good health and CMV-seronegative. The CDR3 runs from the conserved cysteine through the conserved F or W. D genes are given only for firm matches. Size tells how often a clone was seen (once, few, many) or the class of an expanded clone, and some rows leave it out.

V	length	J	D	size	CDR3	DNA
TRBV28	15	TRBJ2-7	TRBD1	-	CASSPYRQGSYEQYF	TGTGCCAGCAGTCCCTACAGACAGGGCAGCTACGAGCAGTACTTC
TRBV2	15	TRBJ1-2	TRBD1	-	CASSEAGTGGKGYTF	TGCGCCAGCAGTGAAGCTGGAACAGGGGGTAAGGGCTACACCTTC
TRBV6-4	13	TRBJ1-2	TRBD1	-	CASSRDRRYGYTF	TGTGCCAGCAGCCGGGACAGGAGATATGGCTACACCTTC
TRBV9	13	TRBJ1-1	-	-	CASSLGRNKQAFF	TGTGCCAGCAGCCTGGGCCGAAACAAACAAGCTTTCTTT
TRBV6-5	15	TRBJ2-5	TRBD2	once	CASSKLAGREVTQYF	TGTGCCAGCAGTAAACTAGCGGGGCGGGAGGTGACCCAGTACTTC
TRBV19	15	TRBJ1-5	TRBD1	-	CASKPGQGVGQPQHF	TGTGCCAGCAAACCGGGACAGGGGGTCGGTCAGCCCCAGCATTTT
TRBV5-1	16	TRBJ1-6	-	few	CASRPISTVPNSPLHF	TGCGCCAGCAGGCCAATTTCGACAGTCCCCAATTCACCCCTCCACTTT
TRBV9	15	TRBJ2-7	-	-	CASSVGLASSYEQYF	TGTGCCAGCAGCGTAGGCTTAGCGAGCTCCTACGAGCAGTACTTC
TRBV28	15	TRBJ2-2	TRBD1	-	CASSTGQGDTGELFF	TGTGCCAGCAGTACGGGACAGGGCGACACCGGGGAGCTGTTTTTT
TRBV4-3	13	TRBJ1-6	TRBD1	-	CASADRVDSPLHF	TGCGCCAGCGCGGACAGGGTCGATTCACCCCTCCACTTT
TRBV28	16	TRBJ2-7	-	-	CASSSLRALGSYEQYF	TGTGCCAGCAGTTCCCTCAGGGCCCTGGGGTCCTACGAGCAGTACTTC
TRBV7-2	17	TRBJ2-6	-	-	CASSLARVGLTANVLTF	TGTGCCAGCAGCTTAGCCAGGGTAGGATTGACGGCCAACGTCCTGACTTTC
TRBV7-9	15	TRBJ1-1	TRBD1	-	CASSRDRGPLTEAFF	TGTGCCAGCAGCAGGGACAGGGGGCCGTTGACTGAAGCTTTCTTT
TRBV6-5	13	TRBJ1-3	-	-	CASRGGSGNTIYF	TGTGCCAGCAGAGGAGGGTCTGGAAACACCATATATTTT
TRBV7-2	14	TRBJ1-1	-	-	CASSLGGALTEAFF	TGTGCCAGCAGCTTAGGGGGCGCATTAACTGAAGCTTTCTTT
TRBV7-9	16	TRBJ2-2	TRBD1	few	CASSLVDRGLFGELFF	TGTGCCAGCAGCTTAGTGGACAGGGGGCTATTCGGGGAGCTGTTTTTT
TRBV23-1	14	TRBJ1-5	-	few	CAPKLRGGHQPQHF	TGCGCTCCTAAACTTCGGGGTGGGCATCAGCCCCAGCATTTT
TRBV5-1	15	TRBJ1-1	-	once	CASSWGLTGGAEAFF	TGCGCCAGCAGCTGGGGACTAACAGGTGGCGCTGAAGCTTTCTTT
TRBV19	15	TRBJ2-3	-	-	CASSIINEGTDTQYF	TGTGCCAGTAGTATAATCAACGAGGGCACAGATACGCAGTATTTT
TRBV9	16	TRBJ2-1	TRBD2	-	CASSVASAGTYNEQFF	TGTGCCAGCAGCGTAGCGTCAGCGGGGACCTACAATGAGCAGTTCTTC
TRBV5-6	16	TRBJ2-2	TRBD2	-	CASSPLGGDDTGELFF	TGTGCCAGCAGTCCCCTTGGGGGGGACGACACCGGGGAGCTGTTTTTT
TRBV6-5	13	TRBJ1-1	-	-	CASSTGGSTEAFF	TGTGCCAGCAGTACCGGTGGTAGCACTGAAGCTTTCTTT
TRBV7-2	14	TRBJ2-7	TRBD2	-	CASSLGLVIYEQYF	TGTGCCAGCAGCTTGGGACTAGTTATATACGAGCAGTACTTC
TRBV29-1	14	TRBJ2-7	TRBD2	-	CSVEDRGVDYEQYF	TGCAGCGTTGAAGATCGGGGGGTGGACTACGAGCAGTACTTC
TRBV7-2	13	TRBJ2-1	-	-	CASSAFRGYEQFF	TGTGCCAGCAGCGCCTTCAGGGGCTATGAGCAGTTCTTC
TRBV6-1	11	TRBJ1-1	-	once	CASNRGSEAFF	TGTGCCAGCAACCGGGGATCTGAAGCTTTCTTT
TRBV7-2	15	TRBJ1-2	-	-	CASSLAEGGNYGYTF	TGTGCCAGCAGCTTAGCAGAAGGGGGTAACTATGGCTACACCTTC
TRBV29-1	12	TRBJ2-5	-	-	CSAVGGEETQYF	TGCAGCGCCGTGGGGGGTGAGGAGACCCAGTACTTC
TRBV2	13	TRBJ2-7	TRBD2	-	CASRGGAGDEQYF	TGTGCCAGCCGGGGGGGGGCAGGCGACGAGCAGTACTTC
TRBV27	13	TRBJ1-5	-	-	CASSLYINQPQHF	TGTGCCAGCAGTTTGTACATAAATCAGCCCCAGCATTTT
TRBV7-9	14	TRBJ2-7	-	-	CASSLVTNSYEQYF	TGTGCCAGCAGCTTAGTTACAAACTCCTACGAGCAGTACTTC
TRBV27	14	TRBJ2-3	-	-	CASRPRDGTDTQYF	TGTGCCAGCAGACCGCGGGACGGCACAGATACGCAGTATTTT
TRBV7-9	15	TRBJ1-3	-	-	CASTRGRGAGNTIYF	TGTGCCAGCACCAGAGGGAGGGGCGCTGGAAACACCATATATTTT
TRBV9	15	TRBJ2-3	-	-	CASGISGASTDTQYF	TGTGCCAGCGGAATTAGCGGAGCTAGCACAGATACGCAGTATTTT
TRBV10-3	14	TRBJ1-2	TRBD1	-	CAISGDRRDYGYTF	TGTGCCATCAGTGGGGACAGACGTGACTATGGCTACACCTTC
TRBV9	14	TRBJ2-5	TRBD1	-	CASSVDRGYETQYF	TGTGCCAGCAGCGTCGACAGGGGGTACGAGACCCAGTACTTC
TRBV6-1	17	TRBJ2-7	TRBD1	-	CASSESIGTVSSYEQYF	TGTGCCAGCAGTGAGAGCATTGGGACAGTTAGCTCCTACGAGCAGTACTTC
TRBV15	14	TRBJ2-3	-	-	CATSTGESTDTQYF	TGTGCCACCAGCACGGGGGAGAGCACAGATACGCAGTATTTT
TRBV15	13	TRBJ2-5	TRBD2	few	CATSREPGGTQYF	TGTGCCACCAGCAGAGAACCGGGGGGGACCCAGTACTTC
TRBV27	15	TRBJ2-1	TRBD2	once	CASSLFSGGDNEQFF	TGTGCCAGCAGTTTATTTAGCGGGGGGGACAATGAGCAGTTCTTC
TRBV7-9	13	TRBJ2-5	-	-	CASSGTSQETQYF	TGTGCCAGCAGCGGGACTTCACAAGAGACCCAGTACTTC
TRBV27	14	TRBJ2-7	-	-	CASRRGGSSYEQYF	TGTGCCAGCCGACGTGGGGGGAGCTCCTACGAGCAGTACTTC